Each of the 21 T cell receptor beta chains below was sequenced from the same sample in a study of PD-1 blockade in classical Hodgkin lymphoma. Measured with immunoSEQ multiplex PCR; TCRdb has only the in-frame clones, and not every one. This table holds some 31,000 clones, 94% found once. The time point was: newly diagnosed, previously untreated cHL patient sample. What was sequenced was peripheral blood mononuclear cells (PBMCs). These TCRs come from a human donor with classical Hodgkin lymphoma.

The rearrangement uses TRBV30 and TRBJ1-6; D ambiguous. CDR1 and CDR2 from the germline V gene are GTSNPN and SVGIG (reference sequence). The ends were cut back, 4 bases at V and 7 bases at J, with 8 bases in the middle. The CDR3 runs 12 residues. Written as DNA, the CDR3 is TGTGCCTGGACCTCCCTCAATTCACCCCTCCACTTT. Residues: CAWTSLNSPLHF.

V usage is TRBV6-5 and J usage is TRBJ1-6, with D tentatively TRBD1 (5 bases). The CDR3 sequence is 14 residues long. The V gene's germline CDR1 is MNHEY and CDR2 SVGAGI. V was pared by 8 bases and J by 5 bases, with 13 bases between. The CDR3 loop reads CASRQGEHNSPLHF. CDR3 nucleotide sequence: TGTGCCAGCCGGCAAGGGGAGCATAATTCACCCCTCCACTTT.

This chain joins TRBV5-1 and TRBJ1-5; 7 bases are shared with TRBD1. After removal of 1 base from V and 3 bases from J, the junction contained 4 bases not matched to a gene. CDR1 is SGHRS, CDR2 YFSETQ, per germline. The CDR3 is made up of 15 amino acids. CDR3: CASSLTGVDNQPQHF. The CDR3 coding sequence is TGCGCCAGCAGCTTGACAGGGGTCGACAATCAGCCCCAGCATTTT. Filled out from reference TRBV5-1 and TRBJ1-5, the complete variable domain reads KAGVTQTPRYLIKTRGQQVTLSCSPISGHRSVSWYQQTPGQGLQFLFEYFSETQRNKGNFPGRFSGRQFSNSRSEMNVSTLELGDSALYLCASSLTGVDNQPQHFGDGTRLSIL.

The chain employs TRBV5-1 and TRBJ2-5, with 11 bases that match TRBD2. This CDR3 contains 14 residues. V was clipped by 4 bases and J by 3 bases; unmatched bases: 2. Germline V gene lookup returns CDR1 SGHRS and CDR2 YFSETQ. The CDR3 loop reads CASSRGLAEETQYF. CDR3 sequence (DNA): TGCGCCAGCAGCCGGGGACTAGCGGAAGAGACCCAGTACTTC.

The V gene is TRBV28, the J gene TRBJ1-2, with 12 bases aligning to TRBD1. The CDR3 has 15 residues. The V segment lost 5 bases and the J segment 4 bases; nucleotides outside the gene matches: 5. Germline V CDR1 and CDR2: MDHEN, SYDVKM. The CDR3 region is CASSDWGQGAYGYTF. Written as DNA, the CDR3 is TGTGCCAGCAGTGATTGGGGACAGGGGGCCTATGGCTACACCTTC.

The rearrangement joins TRBV30 to TRBJ2-5, with D possibly called TRBD1 or TRBD2 (5 bases each). The V gene's germline CDR1 is GTSNPN and CDR2 SVGIG (reference sequence). V lost 1 base, J lost 4 bases, and 13 bases lay in between. The CDR3 consists of 14 residues. CDR3 bases: TGTGCCTGGAGTGGACGGGGCGGGCCAGAGACCCAGTACTTC. Amino acid sequence: CAWSGRGGPETQYF. The whole variable domain, filled in from reference TRBV30 and TRBJ2-5, reads SQTIHQWPATLVQPVGSPLSLECTVEGTSNPNLYWYRQAAGRGLQLLFYSVGIGQISSEVPQNLSASRPQDRQFILSSKKLLLSDSGFYLCAWSGRGGPETQYFGPGTRLLVL.

This sequence joins TRBV7-2 and TRBJ2-7; D possibly uses TRBD1 or TRBD2 (5 bases each). The CDR3 spans 17 residues. Germline lookup yields CDR1 SGHTA and CDR2 FQGNSA. V gave up 5 bases and J gave up 2 bases, with 22 bases separating them. The CDR3 sequence: CASSIRGALGSTYEQYF. Here the CDR3 DNA reads TGTGCCAGCAGCATCCGAGGGGCGCTTGGCTCAACCTACGAGCAGTACTTC. The variable domain in full, with the rest retrieved from reference TRBV7-2 and TRBJ2-7, is GAGVSQSPSNKVTEKGKDVELRCDPISGHTALYWYRQSLGQGLEFLIYFQGNSAPDKSGLPSDRFSAERTGGSVSTLTIQRTQQEDSAVYLCASSIRGALGSTYEQYFGPGTRLTVT.

The rearrangement joins TRBV6-1 to TRBJ2-3, with 13 bases that match TRBD2. This CDR3 contains 18 residues. Losses at the gene ends were 2 bases for V and 4 bases for J; bases not matched to a gene: 9. CDR1 and CDR2 (germline): MNHNS, SASEGT. The CDR3 region has the DNA TGTGCCAGCAGTGAATGGACTAGCGGGGGCCCCCAGGCAGATACGCAGTATTTT. It encodes CASSEWTSGGPQADTQYF.

V gene TRBV18 combines with J gene TRBJ1-5, with a tentative D call TRBD1 (6 bases). The CDR3 runs 15 residues. The V gene's germline CDR1 is KGHSH and CDR2 LQKENI. The V and J ends lost 4 bases and 4 bases respectively, with 14 bases between them. The CDR3 region is CASSRQGRGNQPQHF. The CDR3 coding sequence is TGTGCCAGCTCACGGCAGGGGAGGGGGAATCAGCCCCAGCATTTT.

This sequence joins TRBV5-1 and TRBJ2-7; no reliable D call. The germline V gene encodes CDR1 SGHRS and CDR2 YFSETQ. Trimming removed 0 bases at V and 6 bases at J, with 10 bases between. CDR3 length: 13 amino acids. The CDR3 DNA follows: TGCGCCAGCAGCTTGGGCCCCAACGCCGAGCAGTACTTC. Translation: CASSLGPNAEQYF.

The chain combines TRBV4-3 with TRBJ2-1, with 14 bases matching TRBD2. CDR1 LGHNA and CDR2 YSLEER come from the germline V gene. V shed 1 base, J shed 4 bases, and the junction held 0 bases outside the gene matches. This CDR3 has 16 residues. This chain's CDR3 is CASSQGLAGGYNEQFF. CDR3 nucleotides: TGCGCCAGCAGCCAAGGACTAGCGGGGGGGTACAATGAGCAGTTCTTC.

This clone was recorded only once. Here the CDR3 DNA reads TGTGCCATCAGCCAGACCAATCCCTATGGCTACACCTTC. As protein: CAISQTNPYGYTF. The V call is TRBV10-3, the J call TRBJ1-2, with D unresolved. This CDR3 is built from 13 residues. V lost 6 bases to trimming and J lost 4 bases, with 12 bases between them. The germline V gene has CDR1 ENHRY and CDR2 SYGVKD.

V usage is TRBV18 and J usage is TRBJ1-5; 7 bases align to TRBD1. The CDR3 consists of 15 residues. The germline V gene has CDR1 KGHSH and CDR2 LQKENI. V shed 3 bases, J shed 5 bases, and the junction held 7 bases outside the gene matches. The CDR3 DNA sequence: TGTGCCAGCTCACCCACAGGGGCCCCCGATCAGCCCCAGCATTTT. Translation gives CASSPTGAPDQPQHF.

The genes are TRBV10-2 and TRBJ1-1; D is possibly TRBD1 (6 bases). The germline CDR1 and CDR2 sequences are WSHSY and SAAADI. CDR3 length: 15 amino acids. V lost 4 bases and J 4 bases, leaving 16 bases between the germline ends. DNA of the CDR3: TGCGCCAGCAGTGGTCGGGACATCGGGGGCACTGAAGCTTTCTTT. Translated, it gives CASSGRDIGGTEAFF.

The CDR3 region has the DNA TGCGCCAGCAGCTTGAATCGAGGTTCCGACGAGCAGTACTTC. Protein product: CASSLNRGSDEQYF. J is TRBJ2-7 and V is TRBV5-1, with no clear D. Between the trimmed V and J ends, which lost 1 base and 5 bases, there was a span of 13 bases. Germline V gives CDR1 SGHRS, CDR2 YFSETQ. This CDR3 has 14 residues.

The chain has TRBV19 and TRBJ1-5, with TRBD1 matching 8 bases. V trimming: 1 base; J trimming: 7 bases; junction bases outside the gene matches: 9. CDR3 length: 16 amino acids. CDR1 is LNHDA, CDR2 SQIVND, per germline (reference sequence). CDR3 sequence reads: CASSIGQGAKSQPQHF. The CDR3 coding sequence is TGTGCCAGTAGTATAGGTCAGGGGGCGAAATCCCAGCCCCAGCATTTT.

This sequence joins TRBV15 and TRBJ2-5, with D perhaps TRBD2 (6 bases). Trimming cost V 4 bases and J 5 bases, with 11 bases left between them. The CDR3 length is 13 residues. CDR1 is LNHNV, CDR2 YYDKDF, per germline (reference sequence). CDR3 loop: CATSIVRGETQYF. Here the CDR3 DNA reads TGTGCCACCAGCATCGTTCGGGGGGAGACCCAGTACTTC.

The genes are TRBV9 and TRBJ2-1, with 9 bases matching TRBD1. V lost 4 bases, J lost 5 bases, and 16 bases stayed unmatched. CDR1 is SGDLS and CDR2 is YYNGEE in the germline V gene. The CDR3 has 18 residues. The CDR3 nucleotides read TGTGCCAGCAGCCTCAGACTCCCCCGGGACAGGGTCCACAATGAGCAGTTCTTC. Its translation is CASSLRLPRDRVHNEQFF.

The rearrangement links TRBV28 to TRBJ1-3, with D unclear. Germline values: CDR1 MDHEN, CDR2 SYDVKM. The CDR3 loop spans 15 amino acids. Trimming removed 5 bases at V and 0 bases at J, with 11 bases between. Here the CDR3 reads CASSLHSLSGNTIYF. Here the CDR3 DNA reads TGTGCCAGCAGTCTCCATAGTCTCTCTGGAAACACCATATATTTT.

The chain joins TRBV2 to TRBJ2-2; D is possibly TRBD2 (5 bases). V dropped 2 bases and J dropped 5 bases, with 12 bases sitting between them. CDR3 size: 15 residues. Germline lookup yields CDR1 SNHLY and CDR2 FYNNEI. CDR3 bases: TGTGCCAGCAGTGAATACGGGATTCTGACCGGGGAGCTGTTTTTT. Encoded protein: CASSEYGILTGELFF.

The V gene is TRBV7-6, the J gene TRBJ1-1; the D is unclear. Germline lookup yields CDR1 SGHVS and CDR2 FNYEAQ. V lost 1 base, J lost 1 base, and 7 bases lay in between. CDR3 length: 14 residues. The chain's CDR3 is CASSLGAQNTEAFF. The CDR3, as DNA: TGTGCCAGCAGCTTAGGGGCACAGAACACTGAAGCTTTCTTT.